This TCR beta chain originates from a study of shared clonotypes between healthy human individuals. Per the germline V gene, CDR1 is SEHNR and CDR2 is FQNEAQ (reference sequence). Trimming cost V 1 base and J 8 bases, with 6 bases left between them. The CDR3 is 12 residues long. Assay used: immunoSEQ multiplex PCR; TCRdb lists only in-frame clones, some missing. The sample has about 2.4 million clones, 80% to 95% seen once. This chain links TRBV7-9 with TRBJ1-3, with D uncertain. The sequencing input was naive CD4+ T cells from PBMCs. Subset noted: CD45RA+ positively selected. The receptor was isolated from a man aged 18 to 35 in good health. Some clones in this sample may be carry-over from other donors' samples. The CDR3 region has the DNA TGTGCCAGCAGCTTAGTTGGTGACACCATATATTTT. Residues: CASSLVGDTIYF.